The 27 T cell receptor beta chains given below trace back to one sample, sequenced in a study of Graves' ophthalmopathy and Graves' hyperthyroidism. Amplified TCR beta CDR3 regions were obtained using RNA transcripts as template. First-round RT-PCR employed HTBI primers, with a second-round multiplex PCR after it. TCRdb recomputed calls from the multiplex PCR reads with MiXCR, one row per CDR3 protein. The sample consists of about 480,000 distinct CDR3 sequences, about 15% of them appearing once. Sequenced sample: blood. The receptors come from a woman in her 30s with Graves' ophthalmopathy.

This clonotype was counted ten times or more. The CDR3 DNA reads TGTGCTTCGGCGCGCGGACCGACGAATTCACCCCTCCACTTT. This sequence encodes CASARGPTNSPLHF. This rearrangement joins TRBV6-5 to TRBJ1-6; the D is unclear. Germline CDR1 and CDR2: MNHEY and SVGAGI. The CDR3 has 14 amino acids.

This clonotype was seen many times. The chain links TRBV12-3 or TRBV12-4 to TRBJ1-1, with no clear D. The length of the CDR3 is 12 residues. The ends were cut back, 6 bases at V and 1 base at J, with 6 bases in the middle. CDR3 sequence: CASSFSNTEAFF. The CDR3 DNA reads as TGTGCCAGCAGCTTTTCGAACACTGAAGCTTTCTTT.

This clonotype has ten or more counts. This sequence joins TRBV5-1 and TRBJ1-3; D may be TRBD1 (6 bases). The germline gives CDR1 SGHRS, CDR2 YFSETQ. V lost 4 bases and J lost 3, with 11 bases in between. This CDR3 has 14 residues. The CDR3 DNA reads TGCGCCAGCAGCGAAGGGGGGCTTGGAAACACCATATATTTT. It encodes CASSEGGLGNTIYF.

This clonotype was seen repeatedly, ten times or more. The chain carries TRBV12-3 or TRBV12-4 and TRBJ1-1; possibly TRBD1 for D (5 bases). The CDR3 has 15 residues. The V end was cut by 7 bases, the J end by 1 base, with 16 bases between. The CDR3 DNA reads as TGTGCCAGCAATCCAGCCGGACACGCGAACACTGAAGCTTTCTTT. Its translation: CASNPAGHANTEAFF.

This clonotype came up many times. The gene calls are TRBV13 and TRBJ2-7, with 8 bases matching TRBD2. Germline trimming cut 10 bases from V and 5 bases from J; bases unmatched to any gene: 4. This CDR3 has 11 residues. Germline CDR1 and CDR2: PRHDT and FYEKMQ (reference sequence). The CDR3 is CAISGGDEQYF. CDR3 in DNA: TGTGCCATCTCGGGAGGGGACGAGCAGTACTTC.

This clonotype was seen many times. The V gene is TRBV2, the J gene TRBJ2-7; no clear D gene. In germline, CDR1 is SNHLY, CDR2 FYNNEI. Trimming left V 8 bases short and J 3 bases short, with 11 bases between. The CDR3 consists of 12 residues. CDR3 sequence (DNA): TGTGCCAGCCGGTCCGGGCTCTACGAGCAGTACTTC. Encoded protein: CASRSGLYEQYF.

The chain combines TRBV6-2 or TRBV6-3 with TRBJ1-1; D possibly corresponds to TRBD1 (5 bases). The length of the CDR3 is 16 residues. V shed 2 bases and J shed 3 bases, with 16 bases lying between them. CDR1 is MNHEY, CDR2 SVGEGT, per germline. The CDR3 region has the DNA TGTGCCAGCAGTTACCCCACAGGATGGAGGCACACTGAAGCTTTCTTT. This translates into CASSYPTGWRHTEAFF.

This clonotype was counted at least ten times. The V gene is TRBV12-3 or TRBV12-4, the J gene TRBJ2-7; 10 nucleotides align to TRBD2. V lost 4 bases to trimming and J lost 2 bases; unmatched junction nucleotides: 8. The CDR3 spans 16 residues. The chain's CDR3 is CASSSVAGGLAYEQYF. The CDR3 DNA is TGTGCCAGCAGTTCAGTAGCGGGGGGATTAGCCTACGAGCAGTACTTC.

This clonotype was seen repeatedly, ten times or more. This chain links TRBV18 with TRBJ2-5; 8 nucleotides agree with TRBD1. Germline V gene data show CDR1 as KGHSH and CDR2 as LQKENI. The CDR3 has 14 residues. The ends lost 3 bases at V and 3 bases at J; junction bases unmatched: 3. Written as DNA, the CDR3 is TGTGCCAGCTCACCGTCGACAGGGGAAGAGACCCAGTACTTC. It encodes CASSPSTGEETQYF.

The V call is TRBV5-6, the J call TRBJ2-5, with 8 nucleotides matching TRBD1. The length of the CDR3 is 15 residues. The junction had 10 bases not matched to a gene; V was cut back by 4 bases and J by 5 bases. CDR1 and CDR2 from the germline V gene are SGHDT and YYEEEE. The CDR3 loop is CASSPGQGLVETQYF. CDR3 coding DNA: TGTGCCAGCAGCCCTGGACAGGGCCTTGTTGAGACCCAGTACTTC.

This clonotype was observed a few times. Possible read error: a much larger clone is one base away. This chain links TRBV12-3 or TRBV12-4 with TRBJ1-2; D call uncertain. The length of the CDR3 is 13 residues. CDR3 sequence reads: CAGSEHTVEGYTF. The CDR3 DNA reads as TGTGCCGGCAGTGAACATACAGTTGAAGGCTACACCTTC.

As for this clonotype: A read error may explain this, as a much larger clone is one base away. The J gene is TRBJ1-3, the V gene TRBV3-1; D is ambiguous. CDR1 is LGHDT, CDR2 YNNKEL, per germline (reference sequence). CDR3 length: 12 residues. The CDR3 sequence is CASHNSVNTIYF. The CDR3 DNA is TGTGCCAGCCACAACTCTGTAAACACCATATATTTT.

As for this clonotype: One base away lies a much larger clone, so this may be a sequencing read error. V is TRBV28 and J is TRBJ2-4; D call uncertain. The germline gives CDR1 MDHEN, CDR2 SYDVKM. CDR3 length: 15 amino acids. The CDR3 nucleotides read TGTGCAAGCCCCCCCGGGCAGCTAGCCAAAAACATTCAGTACTTC. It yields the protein CASPPGQLAKNIQYF.

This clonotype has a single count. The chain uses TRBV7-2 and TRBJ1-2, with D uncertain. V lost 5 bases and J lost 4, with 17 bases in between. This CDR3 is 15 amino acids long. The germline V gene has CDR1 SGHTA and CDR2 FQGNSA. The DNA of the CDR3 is TGTGCCAGCAGCCAAAGGACTCTGATGGTCTATGGCTACACCTTC. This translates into CASSQRTLMVYGYTF. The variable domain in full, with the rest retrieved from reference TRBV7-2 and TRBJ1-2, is GAGVSQSPSNKVTEKGKDVELRCDPISGHTALYWYRQSLGQGLEFLIYFQGNSAPDKSGLPSDRFSAERTGGSVSTLTIQRTQQEDSAVYLCASSQRTLMVYGYTFGSGTRLTVV.

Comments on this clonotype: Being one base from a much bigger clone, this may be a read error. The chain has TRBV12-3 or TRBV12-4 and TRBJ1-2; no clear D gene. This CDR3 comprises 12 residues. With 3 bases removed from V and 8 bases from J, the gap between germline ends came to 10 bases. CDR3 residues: CASSFGGWGYTF. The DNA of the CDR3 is TGTGCCAGCAGTTTTGGAGGTTGGGGCTACACCTTC.

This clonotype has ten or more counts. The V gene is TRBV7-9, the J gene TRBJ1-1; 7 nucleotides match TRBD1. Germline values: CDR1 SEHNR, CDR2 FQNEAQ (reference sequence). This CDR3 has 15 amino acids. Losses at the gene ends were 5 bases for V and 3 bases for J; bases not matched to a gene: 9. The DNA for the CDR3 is TGTGCCAGCAGCCCTCGAGGACAGGTCGACACTGAAGCTTTCTTT. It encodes CASSPRGQVDTEAFF.

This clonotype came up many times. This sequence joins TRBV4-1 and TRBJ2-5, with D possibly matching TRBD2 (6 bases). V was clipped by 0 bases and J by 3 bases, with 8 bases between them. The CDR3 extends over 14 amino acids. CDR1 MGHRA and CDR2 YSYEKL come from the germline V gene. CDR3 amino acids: CASSQDPSEETQYF. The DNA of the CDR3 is TGCGCCAGCAGCCAAGATCCTAGCGAAGAGACCCAGTACTTC.

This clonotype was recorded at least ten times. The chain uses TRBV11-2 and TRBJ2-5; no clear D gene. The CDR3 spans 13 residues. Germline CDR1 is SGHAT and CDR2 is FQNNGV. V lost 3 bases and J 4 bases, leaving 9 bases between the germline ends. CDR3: CASSFEWGETQYF. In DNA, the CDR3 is TGTGCCAGCAGCTTCGAGTGGGGAGAGACCCAGTACTTC.

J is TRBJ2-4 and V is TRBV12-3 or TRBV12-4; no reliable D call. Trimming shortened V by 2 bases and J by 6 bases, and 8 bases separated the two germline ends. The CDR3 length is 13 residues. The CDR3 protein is CASSLWRRNIQYF. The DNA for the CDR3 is TGTGCCAGCAGTTTATGGCGGAGAAACATTCAGTACTTC.

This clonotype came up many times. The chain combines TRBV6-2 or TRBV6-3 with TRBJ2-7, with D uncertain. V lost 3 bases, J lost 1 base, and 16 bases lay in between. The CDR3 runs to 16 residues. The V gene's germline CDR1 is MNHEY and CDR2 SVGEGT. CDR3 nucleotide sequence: TGTGCCAGCAGTTATAGTCCCGCGTATCCGTCCTACGAGCAGTACTTC. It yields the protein CASSYSPAYPSYEQYF.

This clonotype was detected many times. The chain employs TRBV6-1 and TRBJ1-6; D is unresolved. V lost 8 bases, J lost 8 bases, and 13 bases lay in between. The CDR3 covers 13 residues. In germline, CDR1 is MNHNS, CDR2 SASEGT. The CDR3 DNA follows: TGTGCCAGCGACCCGGGCTGGGATTCACCCCTCCACTTT. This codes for CASDPGWDSPLHF.

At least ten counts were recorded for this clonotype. CDR3 protein: CASTSSSSAGGPCEQYF. Here the CDR3 DNA reads TGTGCCAGCACCTCATCCAGTTCAGCGGGAGGGCCCTGCGAGCAGTACTTC. The chain has TRBV6-9 and TRBJ2-7; the match to TRBD2 covers 10 bases. V lost 7 bases to trimming and J lost 6 bases; unmatched junction nucleotides: 18. This CDR3 region has 17 residues. Germline CDR1 MNHGY, CDR2 SVAAGI.

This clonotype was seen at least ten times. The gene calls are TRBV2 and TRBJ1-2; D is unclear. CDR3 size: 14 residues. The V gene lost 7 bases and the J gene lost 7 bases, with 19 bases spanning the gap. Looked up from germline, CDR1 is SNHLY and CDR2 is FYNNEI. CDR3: CASTPRTLLGGYTF. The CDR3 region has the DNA TGTGCCAGCACTCCACGGACCCTCCTCGGTGGCTACACCTTC. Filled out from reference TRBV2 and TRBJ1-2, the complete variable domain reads EPEVTQTPSHQVTQMGQEVILRCVPISNHLYFYWYRQILGQKVEFLVSFYNNEISEKSEIFDDQFSVERPDGSNFTLKIRSTKLEDSAMYFCASTPRTLLGGYTFGSGTRLTVV.

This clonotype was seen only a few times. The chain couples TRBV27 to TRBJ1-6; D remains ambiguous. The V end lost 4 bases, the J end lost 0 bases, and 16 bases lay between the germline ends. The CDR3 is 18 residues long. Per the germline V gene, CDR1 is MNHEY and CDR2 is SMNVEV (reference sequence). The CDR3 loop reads CASSSTPWSLSYNSPLHF. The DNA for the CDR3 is TGTGCCAGCAGTTCTACCCCCTGGAGCCTCTCCTATAATTCACCCCTCCACTTT.

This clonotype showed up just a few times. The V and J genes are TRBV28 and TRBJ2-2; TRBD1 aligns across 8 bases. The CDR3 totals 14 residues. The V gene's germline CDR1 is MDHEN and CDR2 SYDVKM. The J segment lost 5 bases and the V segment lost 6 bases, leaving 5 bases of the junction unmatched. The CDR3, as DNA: TGTGCCAGCAGCCTGACAGGGGTAACCGGGGAGCTGTTTTTT. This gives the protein CASSLTGVTGELFF.

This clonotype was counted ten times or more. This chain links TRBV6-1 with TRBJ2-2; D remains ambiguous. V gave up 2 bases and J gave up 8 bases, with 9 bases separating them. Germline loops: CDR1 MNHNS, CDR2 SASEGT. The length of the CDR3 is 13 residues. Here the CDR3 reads CASSEFTEGELFF. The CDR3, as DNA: TGTGCCAGCAGTGAATTCACCGAGGGGGAGCTGTTTTTT.

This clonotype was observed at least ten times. The CDR3, as DNA: TGTGCCAGCACCCACCCGGGGGGCGGGAAGACCCAGTACTTC. Translating gives CASTHPGGGKTQYF. The rearrangement links TRBV6-5 to TRBJ2-5, with TRBD2 as a possible D gene (7 bases). Germline V gene lookup returns CDR1 MNHEY and CDR2 SVGAGI. The CDR3 sequence is 14 residues long. Trimming cost V 7 bases and J 6 bases, with 18 bases left between them.